This TCR beta chain comes out of a study of blood T cell repertoires in COVID-19. For the study at large: COVID-19 samples collected from the United States, Italy and Spain covered acute and convalescent phases.

All enrollees were roughly 18 to 90 years old and from roughly 26 US areas. Two negative PCRs, clearance, or symptom resolution characterized the recovered Cohort 3 donors. V was trimmed by 1 base and J by 0 bases, leaving 12 bases between them. This CDR3 region has 16 residues. Germline V CDR1 and CDR2: MGHDK, SYGVNS. In the authors' methods: Amplification with reference gene primers provided the estimates of nucleated cell counts. TCRdb keeps only in-frame clones here, not all; method: immunoSEQ multiplex PCR. V and J calls and clone size are copied from that table; D and trimming were computed from the DNA. Among more than 300,000 clones listed, 70% to 90% were seen once.

Input material: PBMCs or T cells enriched from blood (not recorded which). The rearrangement uses TRBV25-1 and TRBJ2-5, with D tentatively TRBD2 (6 bases). The receptor was isolated from a woman aged 30 to 39 who had recovered from COVID-19. CDR3 residues: CASSESRGFYQETQYF. The CDR3 DNA follows: TGTGCCAGCAGTGAATCGCGGGGCTTCTACCAAGAGACCCAGTACTTC.